These T cell receptor beta chains were read from a single sample in a study of tumor-infiltrating lymphocytes in primary liver carcinoma. TCRdb used MiXCR to reprocess the multiplex PCR reads, holding one entry per CDR3 protein. This sample has about 180,000 distinct CDR3 sequences; around 60% occur once, and the top ten carry about 72%. The specimen sequenced was peripheral blood. The receptors were gathered from a man aged 40-49 years with primary liver carcinoma and hepatitis B virus infection. CDR3s include the opening cysteine and the closing phenylalanine or tryptophan. Each record gives: clone size, D gene, J gene, CDR3 length, V gene, CDR3 DNA, CDR3 protein. The D gene is left open where the match is weak. Size is stated for part of the rows, as once, few or many counts, or as a class when the clone is expanded.

- | - | TRBJ2-3 | 15 | TRBV10-3 | TGTGCCATCAGTAATTACGCGAGGTCAGCAGATACGCAGTATTTT | CAISNYARSADTQYF
- | - | TRBJ2-7 | 13 | TRBV29-1 | TGCAGCGTTGTCCTACAGATTAGTTACGAGCAGTACTTC | CSVVLQISYEQYF
many | TRBD1 | TRBJ2-2 | 15 | TRBV11-1 | TGTGCCAGCAGCCTTGGACAGGGGTCCACCGGGGAGCTGTTTTTT | CASSLGQGSTGELFF
many | TRBD1 | TRBJ1-2 | 17 | TRBV11-2 | TGTGCCAGCAGCTTAGATCTCCGGGACAGGGAGAACTATGGCTACACCTTC | CASSLDLRDRENYGYTF
few | - | TRBJ2-5 | 15 | TRBV12-3/TRBV12-4 | TGTGCCAGCAGCAAAAGGACAGAGGAAAAAGAGACCCAGTACTTC | CASSKRTEEKETQYF
few | TRBD1 | TRBJ1-2 | 14 | TRBV5-5 | TGTGCCAGCAGCGTCCGGGACAGGGCCGATGGCTACACCTTC | CASSVRDRADGYTF
few | TRBD1 | TRBJ1-2 | 13 | TRBV6-1 | TGTGCCAGCAGTACGGGACAGGGAAATGGCTACACCTTC | CASSTGQGNGYTF
- | TRBD2 | TRBJ2-5 | 16 | TRBV5-8 | TGTGCCAGCAGCATCAGGACTAGCGGGGGCCAAGAGACCCAGTACTTC | CASSIRTSGGQETQYF
- | TRBD1 | TRBJ2-1 | 14 | TRBV18 | TGTGCCAGCTCACTTCTGGGACAGGCGAATGAGCAGTTCTTC | CASSLLGQANEQFF
- | TRBD2 | TRBJ2-1 | 16 | TRBV20-1 | TGCCGTGCTAGACCTAGCGGGAGTGGGGGACACAATGAGCAGTTCTTC | CRARPSGSGGHNEQFF
- | - | TRBJ2-1 | 12 | TRBV30 | TGTGCCTGGTCCGAGTCCTACAATAAGCAGTTCTTC | CAWSESYNKQFF
many | - | TRBJ1-4 | 14 | TRBV11-2 | TGTGCCAGCAGCTTACAGTCCTCTAATGAAAAACTGTTTTTT | CASSLQSSNEKLFF
- | TRBD1 | TRBJ1-1 | 15 | TRBV5-1 | TGCGCCAGCAGCTCCACAGGGGAGTCGTACACTGAAGCTTTCTTT | CASSSTGESYTEAFF
few | - | TRBJ1-6 | 14 | TRBV12-3/TRBV12-4 | TGTGCCAGCAGTTTAGCAGGGGAAAATTCACCCCTCCACTTT | CASSLAGENSPLHF
- | - | TRBJ2-7 | 15 | TRBV11-2 | TGTGCCAGCAGCCAGGAATACGGGGCGTTCTACGAGCAGTACTTC | CASSQEYGAFYEQYF
few | TRBD2 | TRBJ2-1 | 15 | TRBV5-4 | TGTGCCAGCAGCTGGGGGGGGACTAGCGTCAATGAGCAGTTCTTC | CASSWGGTSVNEQFF
- | - | TRBJ1-1 | 13 | TRBV10-2 | TGCGCCAGCAGTGAACAGGCGAACACTGAAGCTTTCTTT | CASSEQANTEAFF
few | - | TRBJ2-7 | 13 | TRBV10-1 | TGCGCCAGCAGTGAGACAGCCTCCTACGAGCAGTACTTC | CASSETASYEQYF
- | TRBD1 | TRBJ1-1 | 14 | TRBV11-2 | TGTGCCAGCAGCTCGTGGACAGGGGAGACTGAAGCTTTCTTT | CASSSWTGETEAFF
- | - | TRBJ2-5 | 15 | TRBV7-8 | TGTGCCAGCAGCGGCCGGGACTTCAAGAAAGAGACCCAGTACTTC | CASSGRDFKKETQYF
many | - | TRBJ2-1 | 12 | TRBV11-1 | TGTGCCAGCAGCCGGGGGTACAATGAGCAGTTCTTC | CASSRGYNEQFF
- | TRBD2 | TRBJ2-1 | 19 | TRBV10-3 | TGTGCCATTAGTGGGTCTCCCCACGCGAGCGGGAGGAGTGTCGATGAGCAGTTCTTC | CAISGSPHASGRSVDEQFF
few | TRBD2 | TRBJ2-1 | 16 | TRBV4-1 | TGCGCCAGCAGCCCACGACTAGCGGGAGATAGCAATGAGCAGTTCTTC | CASSPRLAGDSNEQFF
- | - | TRBJ2-1 | 16 | TRBV4-2 | TGTGCCAGCAGCCAAGCCTCCGTAACGTTGGACAATGAGCAGTTCTTC | CASSQASVTLDNEQFF
- | TRBD2 | TRBJ2-2 | 16 | TRBV11-2 | TGTGCCAGCAGCTTAGTGGCGGGAGACCACTCCGGGGAGCTGTTTTTT | CASSLVAGDHSGELFF
- | - | TRBJ2-3 | 16 | TRBV13 | TGTGCCAGCAGCATAAGGGCACACAAGGTCGCACATACGCAGTATTTT | CASSIRAHKVAHTQYF
- | TRBD2 | TRBJ2-5 | 16 | TRBV29-1 | TGCAGCGTTGGCCAAAGACTAGCGGGTGACAGGGAGACCCAGTACTTC | CSVGQRLAGDRETQYF
- | TRBD1 | TRBJ2-3 | 15 | TRBV30 | TGTGCCTGGAGCCCCGGACAGGGGGCTACAGATACGCAGTATTTT | CAWSPGQGATDTQYF
many | - | TRBJ2-1 | 14 | TRBV11-1 | TGTGCCAGCAGCTTAACACTGGGAAAGGATGAGCAGTTCTTC | CASSLTLGKDEQFF
- | - | TRBJ1-1 | 13 | TRBV2 | TGTGCCAGCAGTGCCAGGGGTTACACTGAAGCTTTCTTT | CASSARGYTEAFF
- | - | TRBJ2-6 | 17 | TRBV29-1 | TGCAGCGTTGATTCGATGGGCGACAGGACTCGGGCCAACGTCCTGACTTTC | CSVDSMGDRTRANVLTF
many | - | TRBJ2-2 | 12 | TRBV11-3 | TGTGCCAGCAGCTTAGATTCAGGCGGGCTGTTTTTT | CASSLDSGGLFF
- | - | TRBJ2-2 | 15 | TRBV6-6 | TGTGCCAGCAGTTTCCCCCCCGGGAATACCGGGGAGCTGTTTTTT | CASSFPPGNTGELFF
- | TRBD2 | TRBJ2-7 | 16 | TRBV6-5 | TGTGCCAGCAGCCCACGAGGACTAGCGGGGTCTTACGAGCAGTACTTC | CASSPRGLAGSYEQYF
- | - | TRBJ2-2 | 18 | TRBV4-2 | TGTGCCAGCAGCCAAGAGACCCTCGGTGGGGCGAACACCGGGGAGCTGTTTTTT | CASSQETLGGANTGELFF
- | - | TRBJ2-2 | 12 | TRBV29-1 | TGCAGCGTTGATGACTCGGCCGGGGAGCTGTTTTTT | CSVDDSAGELFF
- | - | TRBJ2-3 | 14 | TRBV11-2 | TGTGCCAGCAGCTTTACAGGGAACATAGATACGCAGTACTTT | CASSFTGNIDTQYF
- | TRBD2 | TRBJ2-1 | 17 | TRBV5-5 | TGTGCCAGCAGCTTGGGTATGACTAGCGGGAGAAACAATGGGCAGTTCTTC | CASSLGMTSGRNNGQFF
- | - | TRBJ2-1 | 16 | TRBV10-1 | TGCGCCAGCAGTGAGCTGGGGGCCGGCGTCTACAATGAGCAGTTCTTC | CASSELGAGVYNEQFF
- | TRBD2 | TRBJ2-7 | 18 | TRBV10-3 | TGTGCCATCAGTGGGAAGGTGGCTAGCGGGAGGGATATTAACGAGCAGTACTTC | CAISGKVASGRDINEQYF
once | - | TRBJ2-1 | 15 | TRBV2 | TGTGCCAGCAGTTCCTGGACTCTCTCCTACAATGAGCAGTTCTTC | CASSSWTLSYNEQFF
few | - | TRBJ2-1 | 11 | TRBV6-2/TRBV6-3 | TGTGCCAGCGACACAGGGTATGAGCAGTTCTTC | CASDTGYEQFF
- | - | TRBJ2-1 | 11 | TRBV11-2 | TGTGCCAGCAGCTCCCATAGGCTTCCGTTCTTC | CASSSHRLPFF
- | TRBD2 | TRBJ2-1 | 14 | TRBV30 | TGTGCCTGGAGGACCCAGGCCGGGACTAGCGCGCAGTTCTTC | CAWRTQAGTSAQFF
- | - | TRBJ2-7 | 12 | TRBV29-1 | TGCAGCGCTCGGACAGACACCTACGAGCAGTACTTC | CSARTDTYEQYF
- | - | TRBJ2-1 | 16 | TRBV11-3 | TGTGCCAGCAGCAAAGGTGACTGGACAGTTTACAATGAGCAGTTCTTC | CASSKGDWTVYNEQFF
few | - | TRBJ2-1 | 11 | TRBV12-3/TRBV12-4 | TGTGCCAGCAGTTTAGGCAAAACGCAGTTCTTC | CASSLGKTQFF
- | - | TRBJ1-1 | 11 | TRBV29-1 | TGCAGCGTTGAAACGGGTCTTGAAGCTTTCTTT | CSVETGLEAFF
- | TRBD2 | TRBJ2-5 | 17 | TRBV7-9 | TGTACCAGTAGCTCCGCACGGCAGCGGGAGCATCAAGAGACCCAGTACTTC | CTSSSARQREHQETQYF
- | - | TRBJ1-1 | 14 | TRBV12-3/TRBV12-4 | TGTGCCAGTAGCCAACAGGGCGGGAGGACTAAAGCTTTCTTT | CASSQQGGRTKAFF
- | - | TRBJ1-1 | 13 | TRBV4-2 | TGTTCCAGCAGCCACGATATCAAAACTGAACCTTTCTTT | CSSSHDIKTEPFF
many | - | TRBJ2-5 | 14 | TRBV4-2 | TGTGCCAGCAGCCAAGATGAGGGTTCGAAGACCCAGTACTTC | CASSQDEGSKTQYF